This TCR beta chain was recovered during a study of cytomegalovirus exposure and HLA in healthy donors (dated by TCRdb to 2015 to 2018). The study in broad terms: In an earlier analysis of 587 of the donors, 250 to 350 Gb of sequence data and some 120 million unique TCR beta sequences from 180 million or so T cells were reported. An early release that covered about 640 HLA-typed donors contained approximately 300 gigabases of sequencing data and some 87 million unique TCR sequences. The genetic ancestry cluster associated with self-reported Caucasian donors included over 80% of the roughly 410 genotyped donors. The aim of the study was to test whether cataloging public T cell receptors could identify signatures of past pathogen exposure. The study used immunosequencing to profile the T cell repertoires of approximately 690 subjects and linked those repertoires to cytomegalovirus serostatus. A separate validation cohort of more than 100 different subjects was used in addition to the roughly 720-subject first cohort. To predict cytomegalovirus infection status, the study brought together high-throughput TCR immunosequencing, statistical association of individual TCRs with disease status, and machine learning. In a later analysis, previously published TCR beta repertoires from hundreds of donors were re-analyzed and high-resolution HLA genotyping was added so that TCR occurrence patterns could be studied. Rather than drawing on any new phenotypic data, the later analysis identified candidate immune exposures from TCR beta sequences and the way those sequences occurred across donors. An earlier analysis of around 580 of the donors used high-throughput TCR beta sequencing to judge whether each TCR beta V gene segment behaved as functional or pseudogenic. Donor age, sex, ethnicity and CMV serostatus were compiled alongside the repertoire data. A later genetic analysis took genome-wide SNP genotypes for about 55% of the 666 donors and used that subset as a discovery cohort. All discovery cohort repertoires had been generated using a single sequencing platform. Class I and class II HLA loci were covered by the typing at four-digit resolution. The number of typed donors differed by locus: roughly 629-630 for A, B, C, DRB1 and DQB1; some 500 for DQA1; 606 for DPA1; and around 450 for DPB1. Four to six DR-DQ haplotypes were handled as single units for association and clustering, since linkage in the cohort was strong. Across around 400 genotyped donors of the cohort, an average of about 240,000 unique TCR beta nucleotide sequences per donor were sequenced, and approximately 17% of those sequences were non-productive.

Library method: the immunoSEQ multiplex PCR assay. For the multiplex PCR, a mixture combining 60 forward primers for TCR Vbeta segments and 13 reverse primers for TCR Jbeta segments was used. The CDR3 region of rearranged TCR beta genes was amplified from genomic DNA with a multiplex PCR assay. The Illumina HiSeq System was used to sequence the amplified TCR beta libraries as 87-base-pair reads. In the authors' own workflow: In a later analysis, around 80 million unique TCR beta chains were counted across the roughly 610 repertoires, and roughly 11 million of these chains were shared by at least two donors. Raw reads were error-corrected and collapsed into unique sequences by a nearest-neighbor algorithm in which closely related sequences were merged to remove PCR and sequencing errors. V, D and J gene segments were assigned by aligning CDR3 sequences to IMGT reference sequences. For a sequence to be retained, at least a six-nucleotide match to both a V gene segment and a J gene segment was required. A rearrangement counted as productive if the CDR3 had no stop codons and remained in frame with V and J, and every other rearrangement counted as non-productive. Following IMGT convention, CDR3 was defined as the stretch from the second conserved V-encoded cysteine to the conserved J-encoded phenylalanine. Sequences without an unambiguous match to a single V gene segment were excluded from the earlier analysis of over 500 of the donors. In an earlier analysis of 587 of the donors, a V segment was called functional when productive rearrangements were above 56.7%, and segregating when the standard deviation between donors exceeded 5%. A statistical classification framework was developed to diagnose cytomegalovirus status using the catalog of TCR beta chain sequences. In a later analysis, V and J genes were assigned by comparing TCR nucleotide sequences against IMGT/GENE-DB human TR gene sequences. Using the TCRdist pipeline, a later analysis assigned CDR3 sequences along with most-parsimonious VDJ recombination scenarios. A later analysis defined each TCR beta chain by its CDR3 amino acid sequence plus V-gene family, and excluded reads lacking a unique V-gene family. To address suspected cross-contamination and a sequencing artifact, a later analysis removed approximately 590 highly shared, low-generation-probability nucleotide sequences. For each public chain, a later analysis derived a clonal expansion index from normalized ranks of inferred template counts within each repertoire. In a later analysis, generation probabilities were computed using a VDJ recombination model fitted to out-of-frame rearrangements, and the results were checked against IGoR. A later analysis scored TCR-TCR, TCR-HLA and TCR-CMV co-occurrence with hypergeometric tests, applying a repertoire-size bias correction to TCR pairs. False discovery rates were estimated in a later analysis by permuting HLA or CMV assignments 20 times. In a later analysis, co-occurring TCRs were grouped with DBSCAN, and TCRdist sequence similarity was added when clustering was performed within HLA-allele-positive subsets. Repertoires with fewer than 30,000 or more than 120,000 public chains, plus five repertoires with anomalous nucleotide sharing, were excluded from co-occurrence clustering. The immuneACCESS repertoire file appears here via TCRdb, limited to in-frame rearrangements. These files lack a portion of the clones; in checked studies, under half of the deficit traces to unresolved V genes, and the cause of the others is not known. The D gene and trimming were derived from the DNA, and the V and J assignments and clone size from that table. Per the sample table, the count is around 40,000 clones. More than 4.5% of the sample lies in the top ten.

What the work shows at the level of the full study, not this receptor alone: A further reported finding was that TCR beta sequences accurately predicted the HLA-A and HLA-B alleles for most subjects in the first cohort. Linkage disequilibrium might explain the correlated functional status among segregating V segments, but an unknown experimental factor could not be excluded. Because HLA typing was missing for some donors at each locus, association tests included only the typed subset. A later analysis found that HLA-associated TCR beta chains were more clonally expanded and had lower generation probabilities than equally common non-associated chains. V-gene and J-gene trimming of TCR beta chains was associated with a missense DCLRE1C variant in a later genetic analysis, and the association was replicated in an independent cohort. The sequencing pipeline was judged likely to have produced a cluster of highly shared sequence variants as a technical artifact. Presence/absence analyses assumed roughly uniform sequencing depth across donors, an assumption that may not hold. In a later genetic analysis, fewer N-insertions in productive TCRs were reported among donors in an Asian-associated ancestry cluster than the approximately 710-donor mean. In a later analysis, several top co-occurrence clusters were reported to appear linked to parvovirus B19, influenza, CMV and Epstein-Barr virus. The study listed approximately 150 TCR beta chains as associated with cytomegalovirus. In a later analysis, TCR association rates were found to vary across HLA loci, with the most associated TCRs seen for DRB1 alleles and the fewest for HLA-C alleles. Immune exposure information for the cohort was limited to CMV serostatus. Strong co-occurrence of HLA alleles, especially DR and DQ, made assigning TCR associations to individual alleles difficult. In this cohort, only TCR beta chains were sequenced, and detectable features were limited by the absence of alpha or paired-chain data. It was suggested by the authors that the approach could potentially be generalized to other disease states and immunological phenotypes. In an earlier analysis of under 600 of the donors, most TCR beta V segments were observed in productive rearrangements about 87% or about 30% of the time, broadly matching IMGT annotations. Specific HLA alleles were associated with over 15,000 TCR beta sequences at a false discovery rate of 0.05 in a later analysis. Some IMGT-functional V segments, including TRBV6-2 and TRBV6-3, could not be distinguished by the 87-base-pair reads and were therefore excluded. The earlier analysis of 450 to 700 of the donors excluded fewer than 20 rarely observed V segments, including chromosome 9 orphons, because counts were too low. A few of the identified cytomegalovirus-associated TCR beta chains were confirmed in vitro to be specific for cytomegalovirus antigens. Most CMV-associated TCR beta chains appeared to be HLA-restricted in a later analysis, and the HLA associations seemed to be driven largely by CMV exposure. Most TCR sequences were observed very rarely across donors, whereas some public TCRs were present in many individuals. The classifier was reported to diagnose cytomegalovirus status with high specificity and sensitivity in both the original and validation cohorts.

From the cysteine through the phenylalanine, the CDR3 covers 16 amino acids. CDR3 DNA is the only sequence kept; it has 48 bases, read in frame from the first base. The germline V end is reduced by 0 bases and the J end by 1 base; junction bases left unmatched: 4. Via the germline V gene, CDR1 is SGHTS and CDR2 YDEGEE. A note on this clone: Its target antigen remains unknown.

The cohort consisted of 650 to 850 healthy bone marrow donors. At the time of sampling, every cohort member was nominally healthy, though immune exposures that went unrecorded were likely present. CMV serostatus was positive for about 270 and negative for about 50% of the roughly 700 cohort members, and was not recorded for this donor. A peripheral blood sample was collected from each donor, and TCR beta sequencing was performed on peripheral blood mononuclear cells. Genomic DNA was extracted from the blood cell samples with the Qiagen DNeasy Blood Extraction Kit. The sequence is built from TRBV5-8 and TRBJ2-5; TRBD1 lines up with 9 middle nucleotides. This receptor was identified in a human donor in good health. Sequencing was performed on PBMCs. The sequence in DNA is TGTGCCAGCAGCTTGGGACAGGGGGTCCTCCAAGAGACCCAGTACTTC. It translates as CASSLGQGVLQETQYF.